This TCR beta chain was retrieved from a study of cytomegalovirus exposure and HLA in healthy donors. The CDR3 consists of 15 residues. Losses at the gene ends were 6 bases for V and 3 bases for J; bases not matched to a gene: 2. Germline CDR1 and CDR2: MDHEN and SYDVKM. This clone was recorded only once. A multiplex PCR was run with 60 Vbeta primers and 13 Jbeta primers. The table came from immunoSEQ multiplex PCR; TCRdb's copy has only in-frame clones and leaves some out. Here the sample spans roughly 150,000 clones, roughly 79% being singletons. V is TRBV28 and J is TRBJ2-3; TRBD2 matches at 14 bases. The source material was PBMCs. The source of this sequence is a man aged 18 to 29 in good health and CMV-seropositive. CDR3 loop: CASRGTSGSTDTQYF. CDR3 DNA: TGTGCCAGCAGGGGGACTAGCGGGAGTACAGATACGCAGTATTTT. The full variable domain, with the rest looked up from reference TRBV28 and TRBJ2-3, is DVKVTQSSRYLVKRTGEKVFLECVQDMDHENMFWYRQDPGLGLRLIYFSYDVKMKEKGDIPEGYSVSREKKERFSLILESASTNQTSMYLCASRGTSGSTDTQYFGPGTRLTVL.